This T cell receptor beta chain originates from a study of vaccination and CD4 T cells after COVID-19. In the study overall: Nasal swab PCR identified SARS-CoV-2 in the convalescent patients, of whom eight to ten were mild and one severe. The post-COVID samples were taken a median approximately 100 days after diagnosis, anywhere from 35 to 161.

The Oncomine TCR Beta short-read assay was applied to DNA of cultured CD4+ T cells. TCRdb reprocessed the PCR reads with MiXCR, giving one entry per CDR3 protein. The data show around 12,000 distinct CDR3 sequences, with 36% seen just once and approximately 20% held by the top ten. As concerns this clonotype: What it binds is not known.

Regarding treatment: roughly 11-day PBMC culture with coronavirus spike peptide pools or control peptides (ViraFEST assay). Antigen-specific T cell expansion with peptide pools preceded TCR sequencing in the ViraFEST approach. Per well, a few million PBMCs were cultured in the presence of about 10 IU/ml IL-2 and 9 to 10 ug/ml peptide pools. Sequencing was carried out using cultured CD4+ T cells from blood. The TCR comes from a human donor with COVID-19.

CDR3 loop: CATNRFGELFF. As DNA, the CDR3 is TGTGCCACCAACCGGTTCGGGGAGCTGTTTTTT. The chain employs TRBV12-3 or TRBV12-4 and TRBJ2-2, with D hard to call. This CDR3 is built from 11 residues. Trimming removed 10 bases from V and 7 bases from J, with 10 bases in between.